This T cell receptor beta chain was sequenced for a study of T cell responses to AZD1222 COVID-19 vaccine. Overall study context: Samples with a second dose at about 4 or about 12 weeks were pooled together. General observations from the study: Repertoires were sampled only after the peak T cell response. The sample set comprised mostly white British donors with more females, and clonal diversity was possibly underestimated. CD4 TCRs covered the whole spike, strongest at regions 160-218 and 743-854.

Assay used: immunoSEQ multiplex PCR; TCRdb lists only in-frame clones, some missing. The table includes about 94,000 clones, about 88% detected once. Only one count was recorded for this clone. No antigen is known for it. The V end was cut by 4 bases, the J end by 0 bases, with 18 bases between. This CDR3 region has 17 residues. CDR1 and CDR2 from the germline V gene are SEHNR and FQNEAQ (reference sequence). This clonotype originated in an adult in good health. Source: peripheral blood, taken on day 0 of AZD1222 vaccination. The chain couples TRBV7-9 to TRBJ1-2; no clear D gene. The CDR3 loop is CASSSYQTAAPNYGYTF. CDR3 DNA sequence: TGTGCCAGCAGCTCTTACCAGACCGCGGCCCCTAACTATGGCTACACCTTC.